What follows are 10 T cell receptor beta chains derived from one specimen sequenced in a study of cytomegalovirus exposure and HLA in healthy donors. In the PCR, 60 Vbeta and 13 Jbeta primers were used. Profiled with immunoSEQ multiplex PCR; TCRdb holds only in-frame clones, not every one. Of around 130,000 clones in the sample, about 8.6% were seen once. The specimen was PBMCs. The receptor set was obtained from a woman aged 40 to 50 in good health and CMV-seropositive.

The chain employs TRBV6-6 and TRBJ2-1, with TRBD1 matching over 7 bases. Germline CDR1 MNHNY, CDR2 SVGAGI (reference sequence). CDR3 length: 13 amino acids. The V and J ends lost 2 bases and 5 bases, in that order; junction bases with no gene match: 0. CDR3 sequence (DNA): TGTGCCAGCAGTTACGGGACAGACAATGAGCAGTTCTTC. This encodes CASSYGTDNEQFF.

This clone was counted only a few times. The chain recombines TRBV9 with TRBJ1-5; 9 nucleotides line up with TRBD1. V shed 3 bases, J shed 6 bases, and the junction held 7 bases outside the gene matches. This CDR3 comprises 15 residues. In germline, CDR1 is SGDLS, CDR2 YYNGEE. The CDR3 region is CASSAGTGQGQPQHF. The CDR3 DNA follows: TGTGCCAGCAGCGCCGGGACAGGGCAGGGTCAGCCCCAGCATTTT.

The V gene is TRBV5-6, the J gene TRBJ2-3; 7 bases are a match to TRBD2. CDR3 length: 15 residues. Losses at the gene ends were 5 bases for V and 1 base for J; bases not matched to a gene: 7. CDR1 and CDR2 from the germline V gene are SGHDT and YYEEEE. CDR3 protein: CASREAGSGTDTQYF. The DNA for the CDR3 is TGTGCCAGCAGGGAAGCGGGGAGCGGCACAGATACGCAGTATTTT.

This clone was detected a few times. The V gene is TRBV27, the J gene TRBJ2-1, with 8 bases lining up with TRBD1. The CDR3 is 15 amino acids. With 7 bases clipped from V and 3 bases from J, the junction kept 8 bases outside the gene matches. Per germline, CDR1 MNHEY and CDR2 SMNVEV (reference sequence). The CDR3 region has the DNA TGTGCCAGCAAACTGGACAGGGACGGCTACAATGAGCAGTTCTTC. Translation: CASKLDRDGYNEQFF.

In this sample, this clone turned up a few times. The chain carries TRBV27 and TRBJ1-2; D gene unclear. In germline, CDR1 is MNHEY, CDR2 SMNVEV (reference sequence). Trimming removed 0 bases from V and 1 base from J, with 9 bases in between. This CDR3 contains 15 residues. CDR3: CASSLSMGRNYGYTF. CDR3 in DNA: TGTGCCAGCAGTTTATCGATGGGCCGTAACTATGGCTACACCTTC.

The sample holds a few counts of this clone. The V gene is TRBV9, the J gene TRBJ2-7, with 9 bases fitting TRBD1. The CDR3 covers 15 residues. CDR1 is SGDLS and CDR2 is YYNGEE in the germline V gene. V lost 1 base and J lost 1; bases outside the gene matches: 3. The CDR3 is CASSVRDRDSYEQYF. The CDR3 bases are TGTGCCAGCAGCGTAAGGGACAGGGATTCCTACGAGCAGTACTTC.

The chain is built from TRBV2 and TRBJ2-1, with TRBD2 matching 7 bases. Trimming took 6 bases from V and 5 from J; bases not matched to a gene: 10. There are 15 residues in the CDR3. Germline CDR1 reads SNHLY; CDR2 reads FYNNEI. CDR3 sequence: CASRGGIGKDNEQFF. The CDR3 nucleotides are TGTGCCAGCAGGGGGGGGATAGGTAAAGACAATGAGCAGTTCTTC.

The gene calls are TRBV7-6 and TRBJ1-6; D ambiguous. The germline V and J ends were trimmed by 3 bases and 10 bases, with 10 bases remaining between them. Germline lookup yields CDR1 SGHVS and CDR2 FNYEAQ. The CDR3 covers 13 residues. The CDR3 loop is CASSFSPPSPLHF. The CDR3 DNA reads as TGTGCCAGCAGCTTCTCTCCCCCCTCACCCCTCCACTTT.

This clone occurred a few times. This chain links TRBV11-2 with TRBJ2-7; no clear D. The CDR3 totals 12 residues. CDR1 and CDR2 (germline): SGHAT, FQNNGV. Trimming took 7 bases from V and 5 from J, leaving 12 bases between them. CDR3 sequence: CASTLLRDEQYF. The CDR3 DNA sequence: TGTGCCAGCACCCTGCTTCGGGACGAGCAGTACTTC.

In this sample, this clone turned up a few times. CDR3 nucleotide sequence: TGCGCCAGCAGCCGGGCCCCCCGTGCTCGGGGTGACACTGAAGCTTTCTTT. Translated, it gives CASSRAPRARGDTEAFF. V is TRBV5-1 and J is TRBJ1-1, with unresolved D. V was pared by 4 bases and J by 3 bases, with 22 bases between. The CDR3 runs to 17 residues. Germline assignment: CDR1 SGHRS and CDR2 YFSETQ. Full variable domain (rest looked up from reference TRBV5-1 and TRBJ1-1): KAGVTQTPRYLIKTRGQQVTLSCSPISGHRSVSWYQQTPGQGLQFLFEYFSETQRNKGNFPGRFSGRQFSNSRSEMNVSTLELGDSALYLCASSRAPRARGDTEAFFGQGTRLTVV.